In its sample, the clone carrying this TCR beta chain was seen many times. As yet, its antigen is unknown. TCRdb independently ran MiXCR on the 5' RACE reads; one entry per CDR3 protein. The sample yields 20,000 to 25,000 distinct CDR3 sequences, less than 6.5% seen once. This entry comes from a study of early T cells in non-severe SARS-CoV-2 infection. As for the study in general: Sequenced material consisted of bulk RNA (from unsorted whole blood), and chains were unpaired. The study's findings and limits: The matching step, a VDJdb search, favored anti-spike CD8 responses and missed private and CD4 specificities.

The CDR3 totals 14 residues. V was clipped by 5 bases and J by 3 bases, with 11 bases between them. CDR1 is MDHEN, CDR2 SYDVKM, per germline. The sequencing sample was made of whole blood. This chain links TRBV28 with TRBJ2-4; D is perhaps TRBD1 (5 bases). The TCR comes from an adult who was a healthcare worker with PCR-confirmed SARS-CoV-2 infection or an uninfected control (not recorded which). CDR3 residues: CASSAGNNKNIQYF. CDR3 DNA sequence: TGTGCCAGCAGTGCAGGGAACAACAAAAACATTCAGTACTTC. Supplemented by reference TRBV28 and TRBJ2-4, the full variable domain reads DVKVTQSSRYLVKRTGEKVFLECVQDMDHENMFWYRQDPGLGLRLIYFSYDVKMKEKGDIPEGYSVSREKKERFSLILESASTNQTSMYLCASSAGNNKNIQYFGAGTRLSVL.